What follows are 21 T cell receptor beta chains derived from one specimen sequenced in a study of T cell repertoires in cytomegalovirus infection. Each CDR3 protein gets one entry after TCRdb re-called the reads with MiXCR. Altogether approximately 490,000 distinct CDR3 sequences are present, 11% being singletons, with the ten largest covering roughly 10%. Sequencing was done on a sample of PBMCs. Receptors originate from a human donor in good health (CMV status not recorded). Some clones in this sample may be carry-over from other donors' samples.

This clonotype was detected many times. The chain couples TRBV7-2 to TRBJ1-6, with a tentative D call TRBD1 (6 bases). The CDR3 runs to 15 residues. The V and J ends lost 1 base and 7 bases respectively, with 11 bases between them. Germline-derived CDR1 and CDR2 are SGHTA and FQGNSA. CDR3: CASSLDQGTNSPLHF. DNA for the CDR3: TGTGCCAGCAGCTTAGACCAGGGGACGAATTCACCCCTCCACTTT. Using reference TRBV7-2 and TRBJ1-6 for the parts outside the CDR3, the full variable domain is GAGVSQSPSNKVTEKGKDVELRCDPISGHTALYWYRQSLGQGLEFLIYFQGNSAPDKSGLPSDRFSAERTGGSVSTLTIQRTQQEDSAVYLCASSLDQGTNSPLHFGNGTRLTVT.

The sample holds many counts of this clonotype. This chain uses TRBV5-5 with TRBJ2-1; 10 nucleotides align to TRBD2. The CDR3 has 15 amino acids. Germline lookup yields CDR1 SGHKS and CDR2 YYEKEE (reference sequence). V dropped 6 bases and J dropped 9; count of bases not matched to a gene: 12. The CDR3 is CASKLFLAGEVEQFF. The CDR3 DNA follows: TGTGCCAGCAAGTTGTTTCTAGCGGGAGAGGTTGAGCAGTTCTTC.

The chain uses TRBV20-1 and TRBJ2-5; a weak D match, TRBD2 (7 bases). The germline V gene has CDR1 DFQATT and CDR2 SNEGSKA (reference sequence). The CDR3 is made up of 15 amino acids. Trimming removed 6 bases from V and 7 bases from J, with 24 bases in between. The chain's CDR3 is CSAKGEGVLWVTQYF. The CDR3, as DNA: TGCAGTGCGAAGGGGGAGGGAGTTCTTTGGGTGACCCAGTACTTC.

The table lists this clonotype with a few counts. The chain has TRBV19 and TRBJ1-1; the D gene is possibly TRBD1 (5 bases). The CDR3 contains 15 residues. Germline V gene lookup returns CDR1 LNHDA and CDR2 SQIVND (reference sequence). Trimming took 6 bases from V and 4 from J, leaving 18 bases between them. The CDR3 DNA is TGTGCCAGTAGGGAAGGCGGAAGAACAGGCACTGAAGCTTTCTTT. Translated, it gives CASREGGRTGTEAFF.

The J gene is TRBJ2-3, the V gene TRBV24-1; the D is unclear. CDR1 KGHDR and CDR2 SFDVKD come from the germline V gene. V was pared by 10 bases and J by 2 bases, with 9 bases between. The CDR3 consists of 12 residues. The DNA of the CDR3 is TGTGCCACGACCGACCACACAGATACGCAGTATTTT. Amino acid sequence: CATTDHTDTQYF.

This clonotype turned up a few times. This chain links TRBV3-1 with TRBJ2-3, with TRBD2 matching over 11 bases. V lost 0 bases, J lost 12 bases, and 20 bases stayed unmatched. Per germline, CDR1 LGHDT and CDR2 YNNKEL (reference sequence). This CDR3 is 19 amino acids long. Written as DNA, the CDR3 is TGTGCCAGCAGCCAAGATCGGTCGGGCCTAGCGGGAGGAACCCTTAAACAGTATTTT. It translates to CASSQDRSGLAGGTLKQYF.

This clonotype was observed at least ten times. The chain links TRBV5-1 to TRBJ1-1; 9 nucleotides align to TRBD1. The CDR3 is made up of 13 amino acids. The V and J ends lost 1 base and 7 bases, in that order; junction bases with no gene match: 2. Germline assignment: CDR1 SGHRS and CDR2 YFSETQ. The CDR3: CASSLLGQGEAFF. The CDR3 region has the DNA TGCGCCAGCAGCTTGTTGGGACAGGGTGAAGCTTTCTTT.

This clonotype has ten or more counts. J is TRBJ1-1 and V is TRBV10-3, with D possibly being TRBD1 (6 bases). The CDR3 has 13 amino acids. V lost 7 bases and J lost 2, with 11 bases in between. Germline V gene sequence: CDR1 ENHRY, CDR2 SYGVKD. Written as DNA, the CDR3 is TGTGCCATCAACCTGGACAGAAACACTGAAGCTTTCTTT. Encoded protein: CAINLDRNTEAFF.

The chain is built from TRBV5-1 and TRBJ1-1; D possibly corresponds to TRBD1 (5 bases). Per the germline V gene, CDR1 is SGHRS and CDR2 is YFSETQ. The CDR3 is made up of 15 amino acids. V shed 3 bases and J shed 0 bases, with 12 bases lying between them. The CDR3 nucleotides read TGCGCCAGCAGCTCCCTTGCGGGACTGAACACTGAAGCTTTCTTT. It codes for CASSSLAGLNTEAFF.

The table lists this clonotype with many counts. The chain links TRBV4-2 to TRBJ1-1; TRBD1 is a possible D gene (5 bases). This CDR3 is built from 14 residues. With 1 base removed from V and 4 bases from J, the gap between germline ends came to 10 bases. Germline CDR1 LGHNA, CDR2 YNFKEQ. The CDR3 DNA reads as TGTGCCAGCAGCCAAGTGAGGGGCGGCACTGAAGCTTTCTTT. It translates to CASSQVRGGTEAFF.

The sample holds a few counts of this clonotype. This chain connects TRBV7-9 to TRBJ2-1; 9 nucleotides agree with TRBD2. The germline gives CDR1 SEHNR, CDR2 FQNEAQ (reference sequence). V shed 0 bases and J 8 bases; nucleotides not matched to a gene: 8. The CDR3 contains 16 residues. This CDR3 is CASSLASGRAGDEQFF. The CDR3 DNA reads TGTGCCAGCAGCTTAGCTAGCGGGAGAGCGGGGGATGAGCAGTTCTTC.

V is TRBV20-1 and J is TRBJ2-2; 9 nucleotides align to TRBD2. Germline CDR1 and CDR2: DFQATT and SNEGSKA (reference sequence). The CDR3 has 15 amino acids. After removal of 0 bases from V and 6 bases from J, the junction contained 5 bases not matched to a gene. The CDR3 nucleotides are TGCAGTGCTAGAGAGAGTAGCGGGAGTGCCGGGGAGCTGTTTTTT. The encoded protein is CSARESSGSAGELFF.

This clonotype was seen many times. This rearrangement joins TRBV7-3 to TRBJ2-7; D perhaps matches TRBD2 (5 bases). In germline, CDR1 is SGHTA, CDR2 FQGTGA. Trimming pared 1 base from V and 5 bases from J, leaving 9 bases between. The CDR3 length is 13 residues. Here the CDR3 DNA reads TGTGCCAGCAGCTTAAGAGTGGGAGACGAGCAGTACTTC. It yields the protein CASSLRVGDEQYF.

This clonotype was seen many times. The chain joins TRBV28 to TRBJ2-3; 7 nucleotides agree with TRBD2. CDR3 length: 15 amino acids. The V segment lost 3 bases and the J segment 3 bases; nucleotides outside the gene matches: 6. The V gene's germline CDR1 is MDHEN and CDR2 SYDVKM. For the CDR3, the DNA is TGTGCCAGCAGTTTGGCGGGGGAGGAGACAGATACGCAGTATTTT. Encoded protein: CASSLAGEETDTQYF.

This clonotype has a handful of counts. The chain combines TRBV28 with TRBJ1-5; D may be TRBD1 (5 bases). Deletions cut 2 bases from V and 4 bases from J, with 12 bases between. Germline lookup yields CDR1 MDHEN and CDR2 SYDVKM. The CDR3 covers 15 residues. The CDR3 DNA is TGTGCCAGCAGTTTAGGGGGGTCCCTAAATCAGCCCCAGCATTTT. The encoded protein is CASSLGGSLNQPQHF.

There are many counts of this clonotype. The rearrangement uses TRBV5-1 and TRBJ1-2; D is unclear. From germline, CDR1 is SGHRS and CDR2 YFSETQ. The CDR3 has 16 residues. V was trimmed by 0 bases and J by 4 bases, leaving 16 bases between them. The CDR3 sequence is CASSLGAGSFIYGYTF. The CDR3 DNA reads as TGCGCCAGCAGCTTGGGTGCGGGCAGCTTCATCTATGGCTACACCTTC.

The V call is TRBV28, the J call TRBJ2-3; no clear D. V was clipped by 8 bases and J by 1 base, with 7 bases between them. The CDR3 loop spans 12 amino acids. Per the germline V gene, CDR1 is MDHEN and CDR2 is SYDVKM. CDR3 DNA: TGTGCCAGCTTGTCCGGCACAGATACGCAGTATTTT. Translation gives CASLSGTDTQYF.

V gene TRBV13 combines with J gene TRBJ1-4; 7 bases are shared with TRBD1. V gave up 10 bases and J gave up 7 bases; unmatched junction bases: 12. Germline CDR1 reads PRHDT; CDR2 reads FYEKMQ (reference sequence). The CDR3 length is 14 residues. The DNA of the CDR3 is TGTGCCACCCGAGAGACAGGGAGAGGTGAAAAACTGTTTTTT. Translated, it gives CATRETGRGEKLFF.

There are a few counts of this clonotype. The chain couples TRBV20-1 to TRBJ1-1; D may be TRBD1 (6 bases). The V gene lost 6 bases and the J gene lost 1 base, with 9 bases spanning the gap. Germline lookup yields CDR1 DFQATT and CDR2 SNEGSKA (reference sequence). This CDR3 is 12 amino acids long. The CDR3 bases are TGCAGTGCAAGGACAGCGAACACTGAAGCTTTCTTT. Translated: CSARTANTEAFF.

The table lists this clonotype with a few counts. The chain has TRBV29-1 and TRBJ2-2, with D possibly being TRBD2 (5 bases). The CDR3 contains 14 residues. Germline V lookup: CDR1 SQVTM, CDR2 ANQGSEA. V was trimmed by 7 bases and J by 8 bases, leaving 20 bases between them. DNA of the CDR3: TGCAGCGCGGGAAGGCTAGTGTTCTGGGGGGAGCTGTTTTTT. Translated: CSAGRLVFWGELFF.

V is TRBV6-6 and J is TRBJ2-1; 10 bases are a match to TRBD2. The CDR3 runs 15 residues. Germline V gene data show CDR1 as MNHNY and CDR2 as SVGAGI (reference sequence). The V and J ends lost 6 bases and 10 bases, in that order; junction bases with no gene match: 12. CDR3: CASRPSSGRGSEQFF. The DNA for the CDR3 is TGTGCCAGCAGACCCTCTAGCGGGAGAGGGTCGGAGCAGTTCTTC.